This TCR beta chain was sequenced during a study of blood T cell repertoires in COVID-19 (dated by TCRdb to 2018 to 2021). As for the study more broadly: Samples covering the acute and convalescent phases of COVID-19 were provided by collaborators in the United States, Italy and Spain. The prospective study material was composed of cDNA or gDNA derived from T cells, B-cell-depleted T cells, or PBMCs. Deeply sampled blood TCRbeta repertoires from subjects exposed to, actively infected with, or recovered from COVID-19 were included in the dataset. The repertoires were made available in a free public database intended to serve as a resource for research on the immune response to SARS-CoV-2. The samples were drawn from two sources: the first 160 participants of the ongoing ImmuneRACE study, and 1,254 subjects contributed by 6 global collaborators. A de-identified subject ID, COVID-19 status, age in years and sex were almost always included in the sample metadata. Where HLA class I and class II types were available, the types were taken from metadata supplied by the sample provider, not from assay-based typing.

Comments on this clone: Its antigen is still unknown. Base qualities are not recorded, but no much larger clone differs from it by a single base.

Participants in the prospective study were aged about 18 to 95 years, lived in 20 to 30 United States geographic areas, and enrolled through a virtual design. Cohort assignment in the prospective study relied on participant-reported clinical history from a screening survey and a study questionnaire. For ImmuneRACE Cohort 3, a participant was defined as recovered based on two consecutive negative NP/OP PCR tests, clearance by a healthcare professional, or resolution of symptoms. In the prospective study, mobile phlebotomists collected whole blood, serum and a nasopharyngeal or oropharyngeal swab from each participant. Additional blood draws and questionnaires over an approximately two-month period could optionally be provided by prospective study participants. Blood samples from the prospective study were shipped frozen or at room temperature prior to DNA extraction. From the cysteine up to the phenylalanine, the CDR3 has a length of 16 residues. CDR3 DNA is the only sequence kept; it has 48 bases, read in frame from the first base. The germline V gene supplies CDR1 SGHTA and CDR2 FQGNSA. Compared with germline, V lacks 4 bases and J lacks 5 bases; bases without a gene match: 9.

What the research found in general, with its limitations: The quantity of clinical and demographic metadata differed by source and by participant and was supplied without curation.

TCRbeta CDR3 regions were amplified from genomic DNA by means of the immunoSEQ Assay, a bias-controlled multiplex PCR. On the study's bioinformatics: Within the assay, amplification of reference gene primers was used to estimate how many nucleated cells each sample contained. Sequence reads were collapsed and filtered to measure the absolute abundance of every unique TCRbeta CDR3 rearrangement. Productive Simpson clonality was computed per sample as the square root of Simpson's diversity index over productive rearrangements. Not all clones reach the TCRdb copy of this immuneACCESS table, which keeps in-frame sequences only. Checked studies attribute under half of the gap to unresolved V genes and leave the rest unexplained. V, J and clone size are those of that table, while D and trimming were read from the DNA. The table for this sample lists about 300,000 clones; around 85% of them were counted only once. The biggest ten clones account for about 2.5% of the sample.

The source is a woman aged 50 to 60 who had recovered from COVID-19. Sequences were obtained from PBMCs or T cells enriched from blood (not recorded which). The V and J genes are TRBV7-2 and TRBJ2-3, with 10 bases matching TRBD2. The CDR3 protein: CASSSPGLATRDTQYF. The nucleotides read TGTGCCAGCAGCTCCCCGGGACTAGCGACCCGAGATACGCAGTATTTT.